The entry that follows covers one TCR beta chain sequence. Its antigen is unidentified. Produced via immunoSEQ multiplex PCR; TCRdb's table is partial and in-frame only. This sample carries about 90,000 clones, roughly 90% of them seen once, and the ten largest clones take roughly 0.31%. The sample originates from a study of graft-versus-host responses after intestinal transplantation. Study summary: Tacrolimus plus steroids were given to all recipients for about three years, preceded by anti-thymocyte globulin induction.

The V gene lost 0 bases and the J gene lost 4 bases, with 13 bases spanning the gap. This CDR3 comprises 16 residues. Germline V gene sequence: CDR1 SGHRS, CDR2 YFSETQ. General study results and limits: Early post-transplant falls in HvG clones accompanied the peak levels of circulating GvH clones.

Sequenced here: unstimulated CD4+ T cells sorted from spleen or lymph node cells, sampled before intestinal transplant. This receptor was obtained from a human donor who received an intestinal transplant. This chain uses TRBV5-1 with TRBJ2-2, with a tentative D call TRBD2 (6 bases). CDR3 amino acids: CASSLAGSGRTGELFF. Here the CDR3 DNA reads TGCGCCAGCAGCTTGGCCGGGAGCGGGCGCACCGGGGAGCTGTTTTTT. Together with reference TRBV5-1 and TRBJ2-2, the CDR3 gives the full variable domain: KAGVTQTPRYLIKTRGQQVTLSCSPISGHRSVSWYQQTPGQGLQFLFEYFSETQRNKGNFPGRFSGRQFSNSRSEMNVSTLELGDSALYLCASSLAGSGRTGELFFGEGSRLTVL.